This T cell receptor beta chain derives from a study of blood T cell repertoires in COVID-19. Study as a whole: Acute and convalescent COVID-19 specimens originated in the United States, Italy and Spain. Nucleic acid was either cDNA or gDNA, and it came from T cells, B-cell-depleted T cells, or PBMCs.

CDR3 length: 16 amino acids. V lost 2 bases and J lost 7; bases outside the gene matches: 9. CDR1 is MGHRA, CDR2 YSYEKL, per germline. Per the study methods: Researchers report that nucleated cell counts were estimated from reference gene primer amplification. The repertoire was sequenced with immunoSEQ multiplex PCR; TCRdb's copy has only in-frame clones and lacks some. V, J and clone size are taken as reported in that table, and D and trimming were inferred from the DNA itself. Here the sample spans approximately 200,000 clones, roughly 80% being singletons. This sequence originates from a human donor in a cohort sampled during active COVID-19. This chain uses TRBV4-1 with TRBJ2-7; TRBD2 agrees at 12 bases. Specimen: peripheral blood. The CDR3 here is CASSQRTSGTLGEQYF. CDR3 sequence (DNA): TGCGCCAGCAGCCAACGGACTAGCGGGACCCTTGGGGAGCAGTACTTC.